A selection of T cell receptor beta chains follows, all from one sample in a study of early T cells in non-severe SARS-CoV-2 infection. Using its own MiXCR run on the 5' RACE reads, TCRdb lists one record per CDR3 protein. The sample consists of 45,000 or so distinct CDR3 sequences, approximately 4% of them appearing once. The sample consisted of whole blood. These receptors were obtained from an adult who was a healthcare worker with PCR-confirmed SARS-CoV-2 infection or an uninfected control (not recorded which). CDR3s include the opening cysteine and the closing phenylalanine or tryptophan. Fields, in order: J gene, V gene, clone size, D gene, CDR3 DNA, CDR3 protein. The D gene is left open where the match is weak. Rows give clone size only sometimes, using once, few, many, or a class for an expanded clone.

j_gene: TRBJ2-5
v_gene: TRBV2
abundance: many
d_gene: TRBD2
CDR3nt: TGTGCCAGCAGTGGGACTAGCGGGTTTGAAGAGACCCAGTACTTC
CDR3aa: CASSGTSGFEETQYF

j_gene: TRBJ2-1
v_gene: TRBV20-1
abundance: many
d_gene: TRBD2
CDR3nt: TGCAGTGCTGGCGGGGCGGGGGTCAACAATGAGCAGTTCTTC
CDR3aa: CSAGGAGVNNEQFF

j_gene: TRBJ2-1
v_gene: TRBV11-2
abundance: many
d_gene: TRBD2
CDR3nt: TGTGCCAGCAGCTTAGGGACTAGCGGGAGGGCCAATGAGCAGTTCTTC
CDR3aa: CASSLGTSGRANEQFF

j_gene: TRBJ1-5
v_gene: TRBV28
abundance: many
d_gene: -
CDR3nt: TGTGCCAGCAGTTTATTGCAGATAAATCAGCCCCAGCATTTT
CDR3aa: CASSLLQINQPQHF

j_gene: TRBJ1-2
v_gene: TRBV12-3/TRBV12-4
abundance: many
d_gene: TRBD1
CDR3nt: TGTGCCAGCAGTTCGGAGGACAGGGTCGGTGGCTACACCTTC
CDR3aa: CASSSEDRVGGYTF

j_gene: TRBJ1-1
v_gene: TRBV7-3
abundance: few
d_gene: -
CDR3nt: TGTGCCAGCAGCTCCACCCCGAACACTGAAGCTTTCTTT
CDR3aa: CASSSTPNTEAFF

j_gene: TRBJ2-7
v_gene: TRBV12-3/TRBV12-4
abundance: -
d_gene: TRBD1
CDR3nt: TGTGCCAGCAGTCCCCCCGGACAGGGGTTTGAGTACTTC
CDR3aa: CASSPPGQGFEYF

j_gene: TRBJ2-1
v_gene: TRBV27
abundance: -
d_gene: TRBD2
CDR3nt: TGTGCCAGCAGTCCCCGGACTAGCGGGGGTGATGAGCAGTTCTTC
CDR3aa: CASSPRTSGGDEQFF

j_gene: TRBJ1-3
v_gene: TRBV11-3
abundance: -
d_gene: -
CDR3nt: TGTGCCAGCAGCGCAGGCGATGGGTGGCGCCTTCCTATCTCTGGAAACACCATATATTTT
CDR3aa: CASSAGDGWRLPISGNTIYF

j_gene: TRBJ2-7
v_gene: TRBV6-1
abundance: many
d_gene: TRBD1
CDR3nt: TGTGCCAGCTTCCCCGGGACAGCTCGGTACGAGCAGTACTTC
CDR3aa: CASFPGTARYEQYF

j_gene: TRBJ2-7
v_gene: TRBV29-1
abundance: many
d_gene: -
CDR3nt: TGCAGCGTTGCCGTCACAGGGTCCTACGAGCAGTACTTC
CDR3aa: CSVAVTGSYEQYF

j_gene: TRBJ2-6
v_gene: TRBV19
abundance: many
d_gene: TRBD2
CDR3nt: TGTGCCAGTAGTACACTAGCGGGAGGGTCTGGGGCCAACGTCCTGACTTTC
CDR3aa: CASSTLAGGSGANVLTF

j_gene: TRBJ2-3
v_gene: TRBV2
abundance: few
d_gene: -
CDR3nt: TGTGCCAGCAGGAGGGGAGGGGGAGCTAGCACAGATACGCAGTATTTT
CDR3aa: CASRRGGGASTDTQYF

j_gene: TRBJ2-1
v_gene: TRBV6-2/TRBV6-3
abundance: many
d_gene: -
CDR3nt: TGTGCCAGCAGTGAATCAGGGGTTGCGGGGGAGCAGTTCTTC
CDR3aa: CASSESGVAGEQFF

j_gene: TRBJ1-6
v_gene: TRBV20-1
abundance: many
d_gene: -
CDR3nt: TGCAGTGCTAGAGAGTTCGGACAGATCTCCTATAATTCACCCCTCCACTTT
CDR3aa: CSAREFGQISYNSPLHF

j_gene: TRBJ2-7
v_gene: TRBV11-3
abundance: many
d_gene: -
CDR3nt: TGTGCCAGCAGCTTAGACGGAATGCGGGGTGAGCAGTACTTC
CDR3aa: CASSLDGMRGEQYF

j_gene: TRBJ2-2
v_gene: TRBV5-5
abundance: many
d_gene: TRBD2
CDR3nt: TGTGCCAGCAGCCCATTACGGGGGGCGAACACCGGGGAGCTGTTTTTT
CDR3aa: CASSPLRGANTGELFF

j_gene: TRBJ1-1
v_gene: TRBV20-1
abundance: many
d_gene: TRBD1
CDR3nt: TGCAGTGCGGAACAGGGGGATGGCACTGAAGCTTTCTTT
CDR3aa: CSAEQGDGTEAFF

j_gene: TRBJ1-5
v_gene: TRBV7-8
abundance: many
d_gene: -
CDR3nt: TGTGCCAGCAGCTTAGGGGGTTTAAGCAATCAGCCCCAGCATTTT
CDR3aa: CASSLGGLSNQPQHF

j_gene: TRBJ1-1
v_gene: TRBV11-2
abundance: many
d_gene: -
CDR3nt: TGTGCCAGCAGCCTCAGGGGATCAGGGATGAACACTGAAGCTTTCTTT
CDR3aa: CASSLRGSGMNTEAFF

j_gene: TRBJ1-2
v_gene: TRBV3-1
abundance: many
d_gene: -
CDR3nt: TGTGCCAGCAGCCTGGGACCGAGGATCCCCGATAACTATGGCTACACCTTC
CDR3aa: CASSLGPRIPDNYGYTF

j_gene: TRBJ1-2
v_gene: TRBV7-3
abundance: few
d_gene: -
CDR3nt: TGTGCCAGCAGCTTAAGCGTGGACCCCCGCTATGGCTACACCTTC
CDR3aa: CASSLSVDPRYGYTF

j_gene: TRBJ2-4
v_gene: TRBV14
abundance: many
d_gene: -
CDR3nt: TGTGCCAGCAGCCCTGGACAACTCAAAAACATTCAGTACTTC
CDR3aa: CASSPGQLKNIQYF

j_gene: TRBJ2-7
v_gene: TRBV19
abundance: many
d_gene: TRBD1
CDR3nt: TGTGCCAGTAGCGCCGGACAGGGAGGCGAGCAGTACTTC
CDR3aa: CASSAGQGGEQYF

j_gene: TRBJ1-1
v_gene: TRBV11-3
abundance: many
d_gene: TRBD1
CDR3nt: TGTGCCAGCAGCGCCACAGGGATAACCGGGACAGGGGTGAAGGGGACTGAAGCTTTCTTT
CDR3aa: CASSATGITGTGVKGTEAFF

j_gene: TRBJ1-4
v_gene: TRBV7-9
abundance: many
d_gene: -
CDR3nt: TGTGCCAGCAGCCCGACAGACACTAATGAAAAACTGTTTTTT
CDR3aa: CASSPTDTNEKLFF

j_gene: TRBJ2-7
v_gene: TRBV2
abundance: many
d_gene: TRBD1
CDR3nt: TGTGCCAGCAGTTTCCCCTCGACAGGGGTTGGGTACGAGCAGTACTTC
CDR3aa: CASSFPSTGVGYEQYF

j_gene: TRBJ2-3
v_gene: TRBV7-2
abundance: many
d_gene: -
CDR3nt: TGTGCCAGCAGCTTCTACACAGATACGCAGTATTTT
CDR3aa: CASSFYTDTQYF